Listed below are T cell receptor beta chains from one sample, sequenced in a study of T cells in Graves' hyperthyroidism and ophthalmopathy. TCRdb reprocessed the multiplex PCR reads via MiXCR and lists one record per CDR3 protein. Among around 450,000 distinct CDR3 sequences listed, approximately 14% were seen once. What was sequenced was blood. These receptors originate from a woman between 18 and 30 years old with Graves' hyperthyroidism. CDR3s include the opening cysteine and the closing phenylalanine or tryptophan. A D gene is named only where the DNA matches it firmly. The listing skips clone size in some rows; elsewhere it reads once, few, many or a size class.

>TRBJ2-2|TRBV6-1|.|TRBD1
TGTGCCATCCCCTCAACAGGGGGAGTGAACACCGGGGAGCTGTTTTTT
CAIPSTGGVNTGELFF
>TRBJ2-7|TRBV20-1|many|.
TGCAGTGCTAGGGCGACAGGACTCTCCTACGAGCAGTACTTC
CSARATGLSYEQYF
>TRBJ1-1|TRBV20-1|.|.
TGCAGTGCTAGAGATATGCGGGGCACTGAAGCTTTCTTT
CSARDMRGTEAFF
>TRBJ2-3|TRBV24-1|.|.
TGTGCCACCACGAGGGGAGTCACAGATACGCAGTATTTT
CATTRGVTDTQYF
>TRBJ1-6|TRBV5-5|few|.
TGTGCCAGCAGCTATGGACAGATCCGGGGGGGCTCCTATAATTCACCCCTCCACTTT
CASSYGQIRGGSYNSPLHF
>TRBJ2-1|TRBV9|.|.
TGTGCCAGCAGCGTAGAAGCGGATGAGCAGTTCTTC
CASSVEADEQFF
>TRBJ2-7|TRBV12-3/TRBV12-4|many|.
TGTGCCAGCAGTCCGCCGCAAGGGACTCAGAAATTCTACGAGCAGTACTTC
CASSPPQGTQKFYEQYF
>TRBJ2-3|TRBV10-3|few|.
TGTGCCATCAGCACCGAAGGAGATACGCAGTATTTT
CAISTEGDTQYF
>TRBJ2-3|TRBV12-3/TRBV12-4|.|TRBD2
TGTGCCAGCAGCCCAACTAGCGGGAGCGCAGATACGCAGTATTTT
CASSPTSGSADTQYF
>TRBJ1-2|TRBV6-1|few|.
TGTGCCAGCAGCCAACAGGCAGCCAACTATGGCTACACCTTC
CASSQQAANYGYTF
>TRBJ2-7|TRBV6-2/TRBV6-3|many|.
TGTGCCAGCAGTTACTCGTTTGCGGGAAGATTCTACGAGCAGTACTTC
CASSYSFAGRFYEQYF
>TRBJ2-1|TRBV4-1|few|.
TGCGCCAGCAGCCAAGATTACCGGCGCCCCTACAATGAGCAGTTCTTC
CASSQDYRRPYNEQFF
>TRBJ2-7|TRBV6-1|many|TRBD1
TGTGCCAGCAGTGAGTTGACAGGGGGCAAGTACGAGCAGTACTTC
CASSELTGGKYEQYF
>TRBJ2-3|TRBV5-6|few|.
TGTGCCAGCAGCTTGGTTCTAGGGGAGATCACGCAGTATTTT
CASSLVLGEITQYF
>TRBJ1-4|TRBV5-1|many|.
TGCGCCAGCAGCGATGGGATGCGGAGAACTAATGAAAAACTGTTTTTT
CASSDGMRRTNEKLFF
>TRBJ2-7|TRBV9|few|.
TGTGCCAGCAGCCCCACGGGCAGGGGTGGCGGGAGTTCCCCCTACGAGCAGTACTTC
CASSPTGRGGGSSPYEQYF
>TRBJ2-3|TRBV19|.|.
TGTGCCAGTAGGAGTCTAGCAGAGAGCACAGATACGCAGTATTTT
CASRSLAESTDTQYF